The source of this TCR beta chain is a study of blood T cells in healthy people across ages. Study in general: About one barcoded beta molecule was captured per two T cells (by template switching).

Next came a second PCR, run for about 7 to 12 cycles, which used a sample-barcoded 5' primer along with a J-beta primer mix. Each cDNA was tagged by a template-switch adaptor containing 12 random nucleotides. TCRdb reprocessed the 5' RACE reads with MiXCR, giving one entry per CDR3 protein. The sample lists 1.5 million to 2 million distinct CDR3 sequences, around half occurring once. Findings and limits, study-wide: Significant beta diversity loss was already apparent by age approximately 38, declining roughly linearly.

In regard to this clonotype: As yet, its antigen is unknown.

Material for sequencing was blood. The clonotype was recovered from a woman between 40 and 55 years old in good health.

DNA of the CDR3: TGTGCCAGCAGTTCAGCGAATACGCAGTATTTT. Translation gives CASSSANTQYF. The chain carries TRBV2 and TRBJ2-3; D unclear. The CDR3 consists of 11 residues. Germline values: CDR1 SNHLY, CDR2 FYNNEI. Trimming pared 5 bases from V and 7 bases from J, leaving 7 bases between. Together with reference TRBV2 and TRBJ2-3, the CDR3 gives the full variable domain: EPEVTQTPSHQVTQMGQEVILRCVPISNHLYFYWYRQILGQKVEFLVSFYNNEISEKSEIFDDQFSVERPDGSNFTLKIRSTKLEDSAMYFCASSSANTQYFGPGTRLTVL.